The T cell receptor beta chain described here comes from a study of T cell responses to AZD1222 COVID-19 vaccine (dated by TCRdb to about 2021). As for the study more broadly: TCR sequencing covered some 240 trial participants: 207 given two doses of AZD1222 and 26 given two doses of MenACWY control vaccine. Enrollment into the trials was organized by age into subgroups of 18-55, 56-69 and 70-plus years, and those subgroups contained roughly 150, 30 and 60 TCR-sequenced participants, respectively.

The CDR3 regions of human TCRbeta chains were subjected to immunosequencing. For the original study's pipeline: Repertoire TCRs were checked for matches against a reference library of SARS-CoV-2-specific TCRs that had been generated using the MIRA antigen-specificity platform. Breadth was defined as the fraction of unique TCRs that were SARS-CoV-2-associated, and depth was defined as the fraction of total T cells that were SARS-CoV-2-associated. Using the MIRA data, every spike-specific TCR was mapped to the spike region that the TCR reacted to and assigned to either a CD4 or a CD8 class. Log10-transformed breadth and depth values were compared by one-way ANOVA with Sidak's multiple comparisons tests. Drawn from immuneACCESS, this table holds only the in-frame rearrangements with V and J called that TCRdb kept. Clones are partly lost; checked studies trace under half to an unresolved V gene and leave the rest unexplained. V and J calls and clone size are copied from that table; D and trimming were computed from the DNA. This sample is represented by about 120,000 clones; around 90% of them were singletons. About 19% of the sample lies in the top ten.

For this clone: Its antigen is still unknown. One base away there is no much larger clone; base qualities are not given.

General conclusions and limits of the study: Participants were mostly white British, with more females than males. The authors suggested clonal diversity may have been underestimated. Because no day 14 peak-response samples were available, repertoires were characterized only after the peak T cell response. Conclusions about previously exposed vaccinees are limited because only five or six AZD1222 recipients were SARS-CoV-2 seropositive at baseline. Vaccine-associated CD4 TCRs spanned the whole spike protein, with dominant responses in regions 160-218 and 743-854. After two AZD1222 doses, both the breadth and the depth of spike-specific TCRs were significantly higher than at day 0 and than in MenACWY recipients. Nearly half of unique spike-specific TCRs reportedly recognized epitopes outside regions mutated in the B.1.351 and B.1.1.7 variants. In the small 56-69-year group, the increase in depth fell short of significance, most likely because of low power.

The time point label, as the study defines it: baseline before first vaccination. The treatment or condition label, as the study defines it: meningococcal conjugate vaccine given as trial control. Vaccinee samples came from UK trials COV001 and COV002, including a single-blind randomized controlled phase 2/3 trial of AZD1222 (ChAdOx1 nCoV-19) in healthy adults. Trial participant PBMC samples were collected at day 0 and day 28 after the second dose for TCRbeta chain sequencing. Taken from cysteine to phenylalanine, the CDR3 has 16 residues. Only the CDR3 DNA stays, 48 bases, in frame from base 1. Sequences SNHLY (CDR1) and FYNNEI (CDR2) are obtained from the germline V gene. V lost 7 bases and J lost 8 bases; the stretch between them is 24 bases long.

Sequences were derived from peripheral blood, sampled on day 0 of MenACWY control vaccination. The TCR sequence derives from an adult in good health. This chain is built from TRBV2 and TRBJ2-1, with no confidently assigned D gene. The CDR3 reads as follows: CASTPVLGGRSHEQFF. The DNA is as follows: TGTGCCAGCACCCCCGTGTTGGGCGGACGCTCCCATGAGCAGTTCTTC.